This entry concerns a single TCR beta chain. In this CDR3 the conserved last residue, phenylalanine or tryptophan, is missing, so a read error is likely. The sample belongs to a study of tumor-infiltrating lymphocytes in oesophageal squamous cell carcinoma. TCRdb itself ran the PCR reads through MiXCR, one entry per CDR3 protein. The data hold 20,000 or so distinct CDR3 sequences, with approximately 39% observed a single time. Specimen: esophageal tumor tissue. This receptor was taken from a male donor with esophageal squamous cell carcinoma.

The DNA for the CDR3 is TGTGCCAGCAGCTTAAGGGACACCCACTCCTACGAGCAGTATGTT. Protein sequence: CASSLRDTHSYEQYV. The chain employs TRBV7-2 and TRBJ2-3, with D possibly matching TRBD1 (6 bases). The CDR3 contains 15 residues. Trimming left V 2 bases short and J 11 bases short, with 20 bases between. Germline V gene sequence: CDR1 SGHTA, CDR2 FQGNSA.